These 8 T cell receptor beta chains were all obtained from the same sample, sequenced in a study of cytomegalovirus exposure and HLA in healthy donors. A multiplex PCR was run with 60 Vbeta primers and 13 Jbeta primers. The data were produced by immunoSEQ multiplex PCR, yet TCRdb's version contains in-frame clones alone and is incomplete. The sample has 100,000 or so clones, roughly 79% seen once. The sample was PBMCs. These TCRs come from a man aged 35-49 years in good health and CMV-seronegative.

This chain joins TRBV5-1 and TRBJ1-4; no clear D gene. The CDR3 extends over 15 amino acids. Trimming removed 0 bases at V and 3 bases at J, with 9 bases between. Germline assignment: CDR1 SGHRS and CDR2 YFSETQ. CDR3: CASSLGWLPNEKLFF. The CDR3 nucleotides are TGCGCCAGCAGCTTGGGGTGGCTCCCTAATGAAAAACTGTTTTTT.

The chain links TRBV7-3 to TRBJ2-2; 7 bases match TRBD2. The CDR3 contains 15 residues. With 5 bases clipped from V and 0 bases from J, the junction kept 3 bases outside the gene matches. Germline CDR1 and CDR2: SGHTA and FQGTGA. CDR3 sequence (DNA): TGTGCCAGCAGCCGGGGGGTAGCGAACACCGGGGAGCTGTTTTTT. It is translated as CASSRGVANTGELFF. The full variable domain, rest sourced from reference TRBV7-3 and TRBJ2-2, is GAGVSQTPSNKVTEKGKYVELRCDPISGHTALYWYRQSLGQGPEFLIYFQGTGAADDSGLPNDRFFAVRPEGSVSTLKIQRTERGDSAVYLCASSRGVANTGELFFGEGSRLTVL.

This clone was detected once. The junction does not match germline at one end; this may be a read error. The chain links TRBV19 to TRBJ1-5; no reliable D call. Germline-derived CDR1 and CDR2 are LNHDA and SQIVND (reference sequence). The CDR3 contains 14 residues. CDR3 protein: CASSPGGGNQPQHF. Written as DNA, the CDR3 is TGTGCCAGTAGCCCCGGCGGAGGCAATCAGCCTCAGCATTTT. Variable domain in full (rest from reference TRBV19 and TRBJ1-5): DGGITQSPKYLFRKEGQNVTLSCEQNLNHDAMYWYRQDPGQGLRLIYYSQIVNDFQKGDIAEGYSVSREKKESFPLTVTSAQKNPTAFYLCASSPGGGNQPQHFGDGTRLSIL.

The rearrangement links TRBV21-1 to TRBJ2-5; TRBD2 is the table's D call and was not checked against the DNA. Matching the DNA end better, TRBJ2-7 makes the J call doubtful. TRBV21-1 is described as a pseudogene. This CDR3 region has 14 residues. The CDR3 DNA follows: TGTGCCAGCAGCAAAGCCGCGGTTGGCTACGAGCAGTACTTC. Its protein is CASSKAAVGYEQYF.

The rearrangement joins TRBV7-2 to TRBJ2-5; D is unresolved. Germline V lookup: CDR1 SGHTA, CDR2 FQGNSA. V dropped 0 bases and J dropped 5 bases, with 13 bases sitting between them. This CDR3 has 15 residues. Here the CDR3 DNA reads TGTGCCAGCAGCTTAGCGCCGACCGGGTGGGAGACCCAGTACTTC. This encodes CASSLAPTGWETQYF.

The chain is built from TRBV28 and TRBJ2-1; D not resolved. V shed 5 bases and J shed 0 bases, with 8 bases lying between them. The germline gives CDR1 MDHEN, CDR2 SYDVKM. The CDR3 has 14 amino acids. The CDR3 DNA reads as TGTGCCAGCAGTCCTTCTAGCTCCTACAATGAGCAGTTCTTC. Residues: CASSPSSSYNEQFF.

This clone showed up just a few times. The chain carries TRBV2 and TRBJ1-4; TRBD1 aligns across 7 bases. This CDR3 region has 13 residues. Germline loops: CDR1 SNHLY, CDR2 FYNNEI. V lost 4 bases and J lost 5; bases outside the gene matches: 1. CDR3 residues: CASSGRGNEKLFF. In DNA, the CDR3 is TGTGCCAGCAGTGGCAGGGGGAATGAAAAACTGTTTTTT.

The DNA for the CDR3 is TGTGCCAGCTCACCACGGGGACTAGCGGGGGGCACAGATACGCAGTATTTT. It specifies CASSPRGLAGGTDTQYF. This chain connects TRBV18 to TRBJ2-3; 14 bases fit TRBD2. CDR1 is KGHSH, CDR2 LQKENI, per germline. This CDR3 has 17 amino acids. V shed 1 base, J shed 1 base, and the junction held 1 base outside the gene matches.